This is a list of T cell receptor beta chains from one sample in a study of Ad26.COV2.S vaccination and SARS-CoV-2 variants. Clones were sequenced by immunoSEQ multiplex PCR, and TCRdb holds only the in-frame ones, with some missing. The data contain 350,000 to 500,000 clones, 75% to 90% of them singletons. The input for sequencing was peripheral blood, taken in a trial of Ad26.COV2.S vaccine versus placebo. The source is a person aged 18-60 years who received the Ad26.COV2.S COVID-19 vaccine or a placebo. Both conserved end residues are part of each CDR3. A D gene is named only where the DNA matches it firmly. Size tells how often a clone was seen (once, few, many) or the class of an expanded clone, and some rows leave it out.

j_call: TRBJ1-4; d_call: TRBD1; clone_size: -; v_call: TRBV5-1; cdr3_aa: CASSQQGAGEKLFF; cdr3_nt: TGCGCCAGCAGTCAACAGGGGGCGGGTGAAAAACTGTTTTTT
j_call: TRBJ2-7; d_call: -; clone_size: -; v_call: TRBV30; cdr3_aa: CAWTGWGHGLYEQYF; cdr3_nt: TGTGCCTGGACTGGTTGGGGACACGGCCTCTACGAGCAGTACTTC
j_call: TRBJ1-1; d_call: -; clone_size: -; v_call: TRBV7-2; cdr3_aa: CASSLPGWNTEAFF; cdr3_nt: TGTGCCAGCAGCTTACCGGGGTGGAACACTGAAGCTTTCTTT
j_call: TRBJ2-2; d_call: -; clone_size: once; v_call: TRBV4-3; cdr3_aa: CASRSWDGFTGELFF; cdr3_nt: TGCGCCAGCAGGTCCTGGGACGGATTCACCGGGGAGCTGTTTTTT
j_call: TRBJ2-3; d_call: -; clone_size: -; v_call: TRBV18; cdr3_aa: CASSYGTGEHTDTQYF; cdr3_nt: TGTGCCAGCTCATATGGGACGGGTGAGCACACAGATACGCAGTATTTT
j_call: TRBJ1-1; d_call: TRBD1; clone_size: -; v_call: TRBV28; cdr3_aa: CASIWTGEAFF; cdr3_nt: TGTGCCAGCATATGGACAGGGGAAGCTTTCTTT
j_call: TRBJ1-4; d_call: -; clone_size: -; v_call: TRBV18; cdr3_aa: CASSPPEERSNEKLFF; cdr3_nt: TGTGCCAGCTCACCCCCCGAGGAACGGAGTAATGAAAAACTGTTTTTT
j_call: TRBJ1-5; d_call: -; clone_size: -; v_call: TRBV2; cdr3_aa: CASSDTGIQPQHF; cdr3_nt: TGTGCCAGCAGTGACACAGGGATTCAGCCCCAGCATTTT
j_call: TRBJ1-4; d_call: -; clone_size: -; v_call: TRBV11-2; cdr3_aa: CASSPRPGEKLFF; cdr3_nt: TGTGCCAGCAGCCCCAGGCCGGGAGAAAAACTGTTTTTT
j_call: TRBJ1-2; d_call: -; clone_size: -; v_call: TRBV5-6; cdr3_aa: CASSLGPFYGYTF; cdr3_nt: TGTGCCAGCAGCTTGGGGCCTTTCTATGGCTACACCTTC
j_call: TRBJ1-2; d_call: -; clone_size: -; v_call: TRBV7-3; cdr3_aa: CASSLIFWETDDYGYTF; cdr3_nt: TGTGCCAGCAGCTTAATTTTTTGGGAAACCGACGACTATGGCTACACCTTC
j_call: TRBJ1-1; d_call: -; clone_size: once; v_call: TRBV10-3; cdr3_aa: CAISEYSQGTEAFF; cdr3_nt: TGTGCCATCAGTGAGTACAGTCAGGGAACTGAAGCTTTCTTT
j_call: TRBJ2-5; d_call: -; clone_size: -; v_call: TRBV19; cdr3_aa: CASNKETQYF; cdr3_nt: TGTGCCAGTAATAAAGAGACCCAGTACTTC
j_call: TRBJ1-2; d_call: -; clone_size: once; v_call: TRBV19; cdr3_aa: CASSLDSANYGYTF; cdr3_nt: TGTGCCAGTAGTCTGGACAGCGCGAACTATGGCTACACCTTC
j_call: TRBJ2-1; d_call: TRBD2; clone_size: -; v_call: TRBV7-2; cdr3_aa: CASSWTSGSSYNEQFF; cdr3_nt: TGTGCCAGCAGCTGGACTAGCGGGAGCTCCTACAATGAGCAGTTCTTC
j_call: TRBJ2-2; d_call: TRBD2; clone_size: -; v_call: TRBV5-1; cdr3_aa: CASTTSGRGSGELFF; cdr3_nt: TGCGCCAGTACGACTAGCGGGAGGGGAAGCGGGGAGCTGTTTTTT
j_call: TRBJ2-2; d_call: TRBD1; clone_size: -; v_call: TRBV5-1; cdr3_aa: CASSKTGTGGDAGELFF; cdr3_nt: TGCGCCAGCAGCAAGACCGGGACAGGGGGCGATGCCGGGGAGCTGTTTTTT
j_call: TRBJ1-1; d_call: -; clone_size: -; v_call: TRBV19; cdr3_aa: CASRAHTEAFF; cdr3_nt: TGTGCCAGCAGGGCCCACACTGAAGCTTTCTTT
j_call: TRBJ2-7; d_call: -; clone_size: few; v_call: TRBV27; cdr3_aa: CASSLHYRGGTYEQYF; cdr3_nt: TGTGCCAGCAGTCTCCATTATCGGGGCGGGACCTACGAGCAGTACTTC
j_call: TRBJ1-3; d_call: -; clone_size: few; v_call: TRBV5-4; cdr3_aa: CASSFDPQTGNTIYF; cdr3_nt: TGTGCCAGCAGCTTTGATCCACAAACTGGAAACACCATATATTTT
j_call: TRBJ1-4; d_call: -; clone_size: -; v_call: TRBV11-2; cdr3_aa: CASSLDMTSEKLFF; cdr3_nt: TGTGCCAGCAGCTTAGATATGACAAGTGAGAAACTGTTTTTT
j_call: TRBJ1-5; d_call: -; clone_size: few; v_call: TRBV23-1; cdr3_aa: CASNVLTVYSNQPQHF; cdr3_nt: TGCGCCAGCAATGTTCTGACAGTTTATAGCAATCAGCCCCAGCATTTT
j_call: TRBJ1-1; d_call: -; clone_size: -; v_call: TRBV4-2; cdr3_aa: CASSQVSGAEAFF; cdr3_nt: TGTGCCAGCAGCCAAGTATCGGGGGCCGAAGCTTTCTTT
j_call: TRBJ2-3; d_call: TRBD2; clone_size: -; v_call: TRBV14; cdr3_aa: CASSQEGGSGRMGATDTQYF; cdr3_nt: TGTGCCAGCAGCCAAGAGGGAGGCAGCGGGAGAATGGGGGCCACAGATACGCAGTATTTT
j_call: TRBJ2-3; d_call: TRBD2; clone_size: few; v_call: TRBV7-3; cdr3_aa: CASSSPPGTTSTDTQYF; cdr3_nt: TGTGCCAGCAGCTCTCCCCCGGGGACTACTAGCACAGATACGCAGTATTTT
j_call: TRBJ2-5; d_call: TRBD2; clone_size: -; v_call: TRBV5-1; cdr3_aa: CASSLALAGQETQYF; cdr3_nt: TGCGCCAGCAGCTTGGCCCTAGCGGGTCAAGAGACCCAGTACTTC
j_call: TRBJ2-7; d_call: TRBD1; clone_size: -; v_call: TRBV11-2; cdr3_aa: CASSSGQVQYF; cdr3_nt: TGTGCCAGCAGCTCCGGACAGGTGCAGTACTTC
j_call: TRBJ2-7; d_call: -; clone_size: -; v_call: TRBV28; cdr3_aa: CASTLFPGFSEQYF; cdr3_nt: TGTGCCAGCACCCTATTTCCGGGCTTCAGTGAGCAGTACTTC
j_call: TRBJ2-1; d_call: TRBD2; clone_size: -; v_call: TRBV28; cdr3_aa: CASISGRAPFNEQFF; cdr3_nt: TGTGCCAGCATTAGCGGGAGGGCCCCCTTCAATGAGCAGTTCTTC
j_call: TRBJ1-4; d_call: TRBD1; clone_size: -; v_call: TRBV18; cdr3_aa: CASSPSTGFREKLFF; cdr3_nt: TGTGCCAGCTCACCATCGACAGGGTTTCGTGAAAAACTGTTTTTT
j_call: TRBJ2-3; d_call: -; clone_size: -; v_call: TRBV5-1; cdr3_aa: CASSKTRQDTDTQYF; cdr3_nt: TGCGCCAGCAGCAAAACCCGACAGGATACAGATACGCAGTATTTT
j_call: TRBJ2-3; d_call: TRBD2; clone_size: -; v_call: TRBV9; cdr3_aa: CASSVGLRGDRDTQYF; cdr3_nt: TGTGCCAGCAGCGTAGGATTGCGGGGGGACCGAGATACGCAGTATTTT
j_call: TRBJ1-2; d_call: -; clone_size: once; v_call: TRBV2; cdr3_aa: CASSGSHYGYTF; cdr3_nt: TGTGCCAGCAGTGGAAGCCATTATGGCTACACCTTC
j_call: TRBJ2-1; d_call: TRBD2; clone_size: -; v_call: TRBV7-2; cdr3_aa: CASSLVGGSGRSYNEQFF; cdr3_nt: TGTGCCAGCAGCTTAGTTGGCGGTAGCGGGAGGTCCTACAATGAGCAGTTCTTC